This TCR beta chain stems from a study of post-analysis software for immune sequencing data. Overall study context: The courses of disease that were included comprised relapsing-remitting, secondary progressive and progressive-relapsing multiple sclerosis.

This clonotype has only a few counts. Antigen: not known. The authors incorporated unique molecular identifiers into the TCR beta cDNA libraries. Between roughly 0.95 and 10 million T cells gave rise to approximately 520,000 cDNA molecules. TCRdb called the PCR reads again in MiXCR, with one record for every CDR3 protein. The repertoire includes approximately 250,000 distinct CDR3 sequences, 36% of them detected once, and under 5.5% sits in the top ten. The study's findings and limits: TRBV5-6, TRBV5-1 and TRBV20-1 were among about 5 TRBV segments more frequent in patients than controls. Pronounced co-clustering by F measure was evident among identically batched samples. Controls showed significantly higher normalized Chao1 diversity than did multiple sclerosis patients.

The CDR3 spans 15 residues. CDR1 is SGHRS, CDR2 YFSETQ, per germline. V dropped 3 bases and J dropped 1 base, with 12 bases sitting between them. The sequence was obtained from a girl aged 5-17 years with multiple sclerosis. The sample taken for sequencing was blood. This sequence joins TRBV5-1 and TRBJ2-3; TRBD2 is a possible D gene (5 bases). The CDR3 spells CASSSRGIGTDTQYF. The CDR3 region has the DNA TGCGCCAGCAGCTCGAGAGGGATTGGCACAGATACGCAGTATTTT.